This TCR beta chain was captured in a study of blood T cell repertoires in COVID-19. Measured with immunoSEQ multiplex PCR; TCRdb has only the in-frame clones, and not every one. The table has tens of thousands of clones, roughly 80% seen once; the top ten hold less than 12%. Germline V gene lookup returns CDR1 KGHSH and CDR2 LQKENI. This CDR3 contains 16 residues. The J segment lost 7 bases and the V segment lost 3 bases, leaving 5 bases of the junction unmatched. Sequenced input: peripheral blood. The origin of this receptor is a man aged 60 to 69 in a cohort sampled during active COVID-19. The chain combines TRBV18 with TRBJ2-1; TRBD2 agrees at 14 bases. The CDR3 loop is CASSPPTSGGANEQFF. In DNA, the CDR3 is TGTGCCAGCTCACCCCCGACTAGCGGGGGGGCAAATGAGCAGTTCTTC.